These T cell receptor beta chains were read from a single sample in a study of T cell responses to AZD1222 COVID-19 vaccine. Clones were sequenced by immunoSEQ multiplex PCR, and TCRdb holds only the in-frame ones, with some missing. This sample carries some 130,000 clones, more than 75% of them seen once, and the ten largest clones take 1.1%. The specimen comprised peripheral blood, sampled 28 days after the second AZD1222 dose. The receptors were sampled from an adult who received the AZD1222 COVID-19 vaccine. The CDR3 runs from the conserved cysteine through the conserved F or W. D genes are given only for firm matches. Expanded clones are given a class, and other clones once, few, many or no size at all.

V	J	size	D	length	DNA	CDR3
TRBV5-1	TRBJ2-5	few	-	15	TGCGCCAGCAGCTTGGCCACGGGGTTTGGGGAGACCCAGTACTTC	CASSLATGFGETQYF
TRBV28	TRBJ1-2	-	-	8	TGTGCCAGCGGGGGCTACACCTTC	CASGGYTF
TRBV6-5	TRBJ2-6	-	-	15	TGTGCCAGCAGGGGCGGGTTCTCTGGGGCCAACGTCCTGACTTTC	CASRGGFSGANVLTF
TRBV29-1	TRBJ1-2	-	-	12	TGCAGCGTTGGCCACCTTGTTGGAGGCTACACCTTC	CSVGHLVGGYTF
TRBV5-1	TRBJ1-2	-	-	12	TGCGCCAGCAGCTTCGGAGGCGGGGGCTACACCTTC	CASSFGGGGYTF
TRBV6-1	TRBJ2-7	once	TRBD2	20	TGTGCCAGCAGTGATTTTTGGAGAGTGGGGCTAGCGGGAAATGTGTTTCCCCAATACTTC	CASSDFWRVGLAGNVFPQYF
TRBV30	TRBJ1-6	-	TRBD1	15	TGTGCCTGGACTCCGGACAGGGGCGGAGATTCACCCCTCCACTTT	CAWTPDRGGDSPLHF
TRBV27	TRBJ1-2	-	TRBD1	15	TGTGCCAGCAGTCTCAGACAGGGAGGCTTCTATGGCTACACCTTC	CASSLRQGGFYGYTF
TRBV30	TRBJ2-5	-	-	12	TGTGCCTGGAGTTCGGGCGGAGAGACCCAGTACTTC	CAWSSGGETQYF
TRBV10-3	TRBJ2-2	-	TRBD2	23	TGTGCCATCAGTGAGTCGTCGAATGGGATACTAGCGGGAGGGCCCCTAAACACCGGGGAGCTGTTTTTT	CAISESSNGILAGGPLNTGELFF
TRBV24-1	TRBJ1-4	-	TRBD1	16	TGTGCCACCAGTGACCTTAACAGGGGTGACGATGAAAAACTGTTTTTT	CATSDLNRGDDEKLFF
TRBV24-1	TRBJ1-6	few	-	14	TGTGCCACCCCGGGGGGGGCCAATAATTCACCCCTCCACTTT	CATPGGANNSPLHF
TRBV7-3	TRBJ2-1	-	-	13	TGTGCCAGCAGCCAAGGGGACCTTGGGGAGCAGTTCTTC	CASSQGDLGEQFF
TRBV5-1	TRBJ2-2	once	TRBD1	15	TGCGCCAGCAGCTTTGGACAGGTGAACACCGGGGAGCTGTTTTTT	CASSFGQVNTGELFF
TRBV6-5	TRBJ2-1	-	TRBD1	13	TGTGCCAGCAGCTGGACAGGGGGCAATGAGCAGTTCTTC	CASSWTGGNEQFF
TRBV5-4	TRBJ1-6	-	TRBD1	14	TGTGCCAGCAGCTTGGACAGGGGTAACTCACCCCTCCACTTT	CASSLDRGNSPLHF
TRBV19	TRBJ1-5	-	-	16	TGTGCCAGTAGTTCGAGCAGGGACGTTGGCAATCAGCCCCAGCATTTT	CASSSSRDVGNQPQHF